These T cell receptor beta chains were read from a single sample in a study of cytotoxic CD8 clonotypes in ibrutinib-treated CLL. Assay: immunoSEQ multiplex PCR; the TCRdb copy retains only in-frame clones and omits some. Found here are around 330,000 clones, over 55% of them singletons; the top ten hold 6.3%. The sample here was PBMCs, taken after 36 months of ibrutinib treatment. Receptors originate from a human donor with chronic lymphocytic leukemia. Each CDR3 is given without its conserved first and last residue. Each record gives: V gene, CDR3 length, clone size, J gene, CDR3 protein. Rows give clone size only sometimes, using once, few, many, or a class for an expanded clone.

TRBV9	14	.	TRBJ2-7	ASSAPMAGGPYEQY
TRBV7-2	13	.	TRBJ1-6	ASSSQGTGNSPLH
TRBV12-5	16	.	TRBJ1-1	ASGLRLGTGRGWAEAF
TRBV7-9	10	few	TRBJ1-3	ASSLAGNTIY
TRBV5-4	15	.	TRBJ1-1	ASSYRTGPRGNTEAF
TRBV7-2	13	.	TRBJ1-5	ASSFSTGWRQPQH
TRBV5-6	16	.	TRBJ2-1	ASSLVVAGPGVGNEQF
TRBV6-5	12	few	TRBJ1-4	ASSYGRLNEKLF
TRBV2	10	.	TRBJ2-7	ASSARRGEQY
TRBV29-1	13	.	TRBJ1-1	SVVHRSGMNTEAF
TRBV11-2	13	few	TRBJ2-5	ASSGEGQGGETQY
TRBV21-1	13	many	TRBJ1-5	ASSDNERGNQPQH
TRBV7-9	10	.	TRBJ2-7	ASSGTSGLKY
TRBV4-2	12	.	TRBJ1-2	ASSQDQGAGGYT
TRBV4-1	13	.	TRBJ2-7	ASSQGGLSIYEQY
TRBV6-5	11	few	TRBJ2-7	ASSRTQGYEQY
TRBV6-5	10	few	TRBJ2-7	ASSLSREEQY
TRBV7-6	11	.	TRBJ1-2	ASSFFGNYGYT
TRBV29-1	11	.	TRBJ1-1	SVWTGANTEAF
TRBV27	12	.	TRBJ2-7	ASSLSVSTYEQY